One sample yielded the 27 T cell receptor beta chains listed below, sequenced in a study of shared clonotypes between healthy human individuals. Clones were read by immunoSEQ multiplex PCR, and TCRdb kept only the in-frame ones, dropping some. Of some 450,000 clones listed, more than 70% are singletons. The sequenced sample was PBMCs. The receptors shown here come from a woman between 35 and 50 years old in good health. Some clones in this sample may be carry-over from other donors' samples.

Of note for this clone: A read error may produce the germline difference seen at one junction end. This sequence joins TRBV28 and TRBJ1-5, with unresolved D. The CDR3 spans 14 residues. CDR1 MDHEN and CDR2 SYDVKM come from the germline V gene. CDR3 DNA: TGTGCCAGCAGTGTGGCCCTGACCCGGCAGCTCCAGCATTTT. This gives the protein CASSVALTRQLQHF.

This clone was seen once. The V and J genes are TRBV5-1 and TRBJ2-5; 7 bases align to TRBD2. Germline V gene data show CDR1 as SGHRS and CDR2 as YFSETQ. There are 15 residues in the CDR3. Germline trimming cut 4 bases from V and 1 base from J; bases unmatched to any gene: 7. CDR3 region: CASSLVLAFQETQYF. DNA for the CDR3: TGCGCCAGCAGCCTAGTACTAGCGTTCCAAGAGACCCAGTACTTC. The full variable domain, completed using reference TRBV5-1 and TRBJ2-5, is KAGVTQTPRYLIKTRGQQVTLSCSPISGHRSVSWYQQTPGQGLQFLFEYFSETQRNKGNFPGRFSGRQFSNSRSEMNVSTLELGDSALYLCASSLVLAFQETQYFGPGTRLLVL.

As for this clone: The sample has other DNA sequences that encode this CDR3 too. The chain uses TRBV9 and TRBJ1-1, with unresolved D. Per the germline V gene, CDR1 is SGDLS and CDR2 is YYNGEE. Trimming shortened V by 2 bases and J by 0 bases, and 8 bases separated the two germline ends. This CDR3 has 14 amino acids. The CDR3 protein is CASSVDGVNTEAFF. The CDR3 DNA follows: TGTGCCAGCAGCGTGGATGGTGTGAACACTGAAGCTTTCTTT.

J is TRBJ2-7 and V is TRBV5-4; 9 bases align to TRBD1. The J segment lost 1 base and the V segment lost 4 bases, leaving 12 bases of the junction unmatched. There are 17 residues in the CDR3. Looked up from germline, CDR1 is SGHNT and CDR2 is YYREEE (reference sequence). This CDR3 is CASSRGQGPLLSYEQYF. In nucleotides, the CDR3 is TGTGCCAGCAGCAGGGGACAGGGCCCACTCCTATCCTACGAGCAGTACTTC.

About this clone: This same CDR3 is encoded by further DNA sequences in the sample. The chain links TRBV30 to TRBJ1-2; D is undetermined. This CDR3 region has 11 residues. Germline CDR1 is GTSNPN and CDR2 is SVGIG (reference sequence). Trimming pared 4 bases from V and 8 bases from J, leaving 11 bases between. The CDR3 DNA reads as TGTGCCTGGACCCTCGGCGGGGGCTACACCTTC. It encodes CAWTLGGGYTF.

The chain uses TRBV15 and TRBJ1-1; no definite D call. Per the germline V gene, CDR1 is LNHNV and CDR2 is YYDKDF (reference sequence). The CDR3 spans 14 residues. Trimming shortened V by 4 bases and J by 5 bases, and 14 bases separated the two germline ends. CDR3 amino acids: CATSTRVTGTEAFF. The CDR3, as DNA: TGTGCCACCAGCACCCGGGTTACGGGGACTGAAGCTTTCTTT.

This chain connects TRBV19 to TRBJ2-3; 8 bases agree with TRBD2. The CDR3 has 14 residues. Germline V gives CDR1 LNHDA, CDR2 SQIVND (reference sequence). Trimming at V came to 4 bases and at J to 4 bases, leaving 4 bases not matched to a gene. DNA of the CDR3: TGTGCCAGTAGTAACCCGGGACTAGCAGATACGCAGTATTTT. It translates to CASSNPGLADTQYF.

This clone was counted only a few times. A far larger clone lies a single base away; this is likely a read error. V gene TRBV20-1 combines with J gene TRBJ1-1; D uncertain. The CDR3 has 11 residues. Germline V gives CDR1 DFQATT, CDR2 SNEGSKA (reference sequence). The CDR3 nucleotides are TGCAGTGCTAGTAAGAACACTGAAGCTTCCTTT. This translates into CSASKNTEASF.

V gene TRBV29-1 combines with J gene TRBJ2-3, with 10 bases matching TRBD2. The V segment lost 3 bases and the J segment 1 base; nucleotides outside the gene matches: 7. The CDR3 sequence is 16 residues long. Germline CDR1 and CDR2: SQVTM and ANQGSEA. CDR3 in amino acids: CSVDTSGTWGTDTQYF. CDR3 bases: TGCAGCGTTGATACTAGCGGGACATGGGGCACAGATACGCAGTATTTT.

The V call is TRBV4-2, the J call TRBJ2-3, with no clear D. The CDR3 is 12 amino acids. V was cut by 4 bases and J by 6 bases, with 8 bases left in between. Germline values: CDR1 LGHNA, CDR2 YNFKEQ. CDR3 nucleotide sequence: TGTGCCAGCAGCCCCGAGAGGGATACGCAGTATTTT. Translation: CASSPERDTQYF.

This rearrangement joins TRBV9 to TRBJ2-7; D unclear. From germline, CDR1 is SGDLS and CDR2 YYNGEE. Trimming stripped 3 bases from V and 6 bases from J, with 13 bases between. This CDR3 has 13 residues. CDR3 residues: CASSDTPKGEQYF. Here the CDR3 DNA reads TGTGCCAGCAGCGATACACCGAAAGGCGAGCAGTACTTC.

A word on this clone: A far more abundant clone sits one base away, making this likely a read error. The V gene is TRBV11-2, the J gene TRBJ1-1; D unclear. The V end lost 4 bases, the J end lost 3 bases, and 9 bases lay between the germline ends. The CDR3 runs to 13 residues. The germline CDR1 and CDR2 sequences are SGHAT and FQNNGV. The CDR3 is CASSSQRDTEAFF. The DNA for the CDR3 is TGTGCCAGCAGCTCACAGAGGGACACTGAAGCTTTCTTT. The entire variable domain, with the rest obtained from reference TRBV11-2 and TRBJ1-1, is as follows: EAGVAQSPRYKIIEKRQSVAFWCNPISGHATLYWYQQILGQGPKLLIQFQNNGVVDDSQLPKDRFSAERLKGVDSTLKIQPAKLEDSAVYLCASSSQRDTEAFFGQGTRLTVV.

The CDR3 region has the DNA TGTGCCAGCAGTCTCGTGGGAGCGGACGAGCAGTACTTC. Its translation is CASSLVGADEQYF. V gene TRBV6-5 combines with J gene TRBJ2-7; D might be TRBD2 (5 bases). V lost 5 bases, J lost 5 bases, and 13 bases lay in between. CDR1 MNHEY and CDR2 SVGAGI come from the germline V gene. CDR3 length: 13 residues.

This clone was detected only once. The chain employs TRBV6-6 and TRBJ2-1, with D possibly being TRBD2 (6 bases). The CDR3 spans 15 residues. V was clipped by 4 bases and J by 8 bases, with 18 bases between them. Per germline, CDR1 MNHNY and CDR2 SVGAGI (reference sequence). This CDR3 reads CASSLGLPRSDEQFF. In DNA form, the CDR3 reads TGTGCCAGCAGTTTGGGACTCCCCAGAAGCGATGAGCAGTTCTTC.

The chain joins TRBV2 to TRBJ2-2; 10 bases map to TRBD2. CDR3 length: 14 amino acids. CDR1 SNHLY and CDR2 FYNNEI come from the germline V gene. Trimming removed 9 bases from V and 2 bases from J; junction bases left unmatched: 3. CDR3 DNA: TGTGCCAGTAGGACTAGCGGAAACACCGGGGAGCTGTTTTTT. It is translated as CASRTSGNTGELFF.

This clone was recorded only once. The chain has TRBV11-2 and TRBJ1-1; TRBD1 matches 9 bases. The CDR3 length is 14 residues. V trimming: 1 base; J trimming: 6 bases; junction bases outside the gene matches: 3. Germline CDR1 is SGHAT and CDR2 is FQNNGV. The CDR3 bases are TGTGCCAGCAGCTTAGCCAGGACAGGGGCTGAAGCTTTCTTT. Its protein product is CASSLARTGAEAFF.

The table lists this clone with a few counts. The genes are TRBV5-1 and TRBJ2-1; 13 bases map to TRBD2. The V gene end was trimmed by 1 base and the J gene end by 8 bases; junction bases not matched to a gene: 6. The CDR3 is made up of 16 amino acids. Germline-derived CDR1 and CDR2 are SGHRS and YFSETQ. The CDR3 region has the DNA TGCGCCAGCAGCTTGTTTTGGACTAGCGGGAGCTATGAGCAGTTCTTC. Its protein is CASSLFWTSGSYEQFF.

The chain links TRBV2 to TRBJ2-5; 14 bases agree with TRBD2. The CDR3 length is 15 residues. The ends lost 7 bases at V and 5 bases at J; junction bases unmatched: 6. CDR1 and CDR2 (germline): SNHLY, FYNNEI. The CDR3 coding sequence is TGTGCCAGCACCCCGGGACTAGCGGGAGTCGAGACCCAGTACTTC. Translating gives CASTPGLAGVETQYF.

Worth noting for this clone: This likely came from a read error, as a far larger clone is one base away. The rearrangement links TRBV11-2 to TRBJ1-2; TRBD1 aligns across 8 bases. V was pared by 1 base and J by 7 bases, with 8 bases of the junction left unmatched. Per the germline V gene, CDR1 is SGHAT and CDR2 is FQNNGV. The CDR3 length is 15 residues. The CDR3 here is CASSLGTGSDCGYTF. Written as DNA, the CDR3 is TGTGCCAGCAGCTTAGGGACAGGGTCCGACTGTGGCTACACCTTC.

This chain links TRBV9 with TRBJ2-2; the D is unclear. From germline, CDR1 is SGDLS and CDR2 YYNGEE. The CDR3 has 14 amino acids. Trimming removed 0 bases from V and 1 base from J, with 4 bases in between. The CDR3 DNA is TGTGCCAGCAGCGTAGGAGGGAACACCGGGGAGCTGTTTTTT. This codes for CASSVGGNTGELFF.

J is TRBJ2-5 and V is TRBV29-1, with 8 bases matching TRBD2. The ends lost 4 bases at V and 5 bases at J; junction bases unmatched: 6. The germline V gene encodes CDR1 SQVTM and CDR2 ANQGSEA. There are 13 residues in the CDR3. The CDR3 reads CSVVLAGRETQYF. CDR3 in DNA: TGCAGCGTTGTCTTAGCGGGGAGGGAGACCCAGTACTTC.

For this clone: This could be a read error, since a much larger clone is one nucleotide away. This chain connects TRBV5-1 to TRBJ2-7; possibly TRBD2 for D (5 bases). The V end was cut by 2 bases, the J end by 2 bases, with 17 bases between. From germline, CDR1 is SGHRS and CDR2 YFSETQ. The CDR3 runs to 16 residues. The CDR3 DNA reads TGCGCCAGCAGCTTCTATAGCGAGAGGTCCCCCTACGAGCAGTACTTC. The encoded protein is CASSFYSERSPYEQYF.

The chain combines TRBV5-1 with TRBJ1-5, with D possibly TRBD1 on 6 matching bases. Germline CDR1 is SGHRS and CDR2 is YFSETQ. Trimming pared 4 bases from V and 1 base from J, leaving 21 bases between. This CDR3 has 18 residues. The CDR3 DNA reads TGCGCCAGCAGCGGAGAATGGGGGCCGGAACTAAGCAATCAGCCCCAGCATTTT. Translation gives CASSGEWGPELSNQPQHF.

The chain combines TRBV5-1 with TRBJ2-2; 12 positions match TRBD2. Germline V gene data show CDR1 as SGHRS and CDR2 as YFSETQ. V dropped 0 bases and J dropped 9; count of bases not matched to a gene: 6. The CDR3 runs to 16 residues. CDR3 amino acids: CASSLGLAGAVRELFF. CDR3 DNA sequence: TGCGCCAGCAGCTTGGGACTAGCGGGAGCCGTCCGGGAGCTGTTTTTT. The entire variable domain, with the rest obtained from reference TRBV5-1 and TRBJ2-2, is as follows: KAGVTQTPRYLIKTRGQQVTLSCSPISGHRSVSWYQQTPGQGLQFLFEYFSETQRNKGNFPGRFSGRQFSNSRSEMNVSTLELGDSALYLCASSLGLAGAVRELFFGEGSRLTVL.

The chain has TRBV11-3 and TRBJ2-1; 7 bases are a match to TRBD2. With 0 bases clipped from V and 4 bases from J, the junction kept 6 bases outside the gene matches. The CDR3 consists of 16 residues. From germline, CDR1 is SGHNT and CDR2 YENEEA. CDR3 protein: CASSLDEASGYNEQFF. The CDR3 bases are TGTGCCAGCAGCTTAGATGAGGCTAGCGGTTACAATGAGCAGTTCTTC.

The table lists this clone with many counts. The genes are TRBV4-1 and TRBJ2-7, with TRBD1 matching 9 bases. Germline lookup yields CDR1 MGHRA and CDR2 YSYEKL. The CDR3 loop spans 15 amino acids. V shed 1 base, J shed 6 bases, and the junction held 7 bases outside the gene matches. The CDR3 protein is CASSQAPGQGREQYF. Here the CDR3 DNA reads TGCGCCAGCAGCCAAGCGCCGGGACAGGGTCGCGAGCAGTACTTC.

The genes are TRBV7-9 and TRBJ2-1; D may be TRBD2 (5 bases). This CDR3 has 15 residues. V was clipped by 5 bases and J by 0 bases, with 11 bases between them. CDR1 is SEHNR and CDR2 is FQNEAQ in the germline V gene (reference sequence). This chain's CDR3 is CASSSGPISYNEQFF. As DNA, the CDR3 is TGTGCCAGCAGCAGCGGACCAATCTCCTACAATGAGCAGTTCTTC.